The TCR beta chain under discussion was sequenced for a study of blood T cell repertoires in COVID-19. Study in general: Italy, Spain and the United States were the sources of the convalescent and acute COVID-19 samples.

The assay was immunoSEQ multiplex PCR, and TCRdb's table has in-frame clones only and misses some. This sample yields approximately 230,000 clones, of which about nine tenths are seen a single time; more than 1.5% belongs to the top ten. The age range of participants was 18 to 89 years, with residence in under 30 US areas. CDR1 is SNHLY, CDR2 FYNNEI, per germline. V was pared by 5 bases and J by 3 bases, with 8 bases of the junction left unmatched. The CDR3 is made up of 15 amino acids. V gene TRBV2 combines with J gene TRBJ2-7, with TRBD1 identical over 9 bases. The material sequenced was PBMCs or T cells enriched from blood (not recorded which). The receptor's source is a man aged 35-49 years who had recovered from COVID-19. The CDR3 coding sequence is TGTGCCAGCAGTCGCTCCGGGACAGGGTACTACGAGCAGTACTTC. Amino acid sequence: CASSRSGTGYYEQYF.